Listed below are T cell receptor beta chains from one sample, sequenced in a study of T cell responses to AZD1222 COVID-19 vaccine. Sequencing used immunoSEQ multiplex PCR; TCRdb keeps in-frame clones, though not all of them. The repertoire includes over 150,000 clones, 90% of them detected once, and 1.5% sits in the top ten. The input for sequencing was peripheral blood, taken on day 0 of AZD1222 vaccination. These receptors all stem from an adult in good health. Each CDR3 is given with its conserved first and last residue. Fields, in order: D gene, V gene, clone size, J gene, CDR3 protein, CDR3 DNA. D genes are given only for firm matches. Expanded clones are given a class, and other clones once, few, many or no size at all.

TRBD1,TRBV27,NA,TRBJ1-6,CASSLPTGYSPLHF,TGTGCCAGCAGTTTGCCGACAGGGTACTCACCCCTCCACTTT
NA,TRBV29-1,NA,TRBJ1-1,CGFLLLNTEAFF,TGCGGCTTCCTCCTCCTGAACACTGAAGCTTTCTTT
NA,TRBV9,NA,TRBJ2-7,CASSSSGTAYEQYF,TGTGCCAGCAGCTCCAGCGGGACAGCCTACGAGCAGTACTTC
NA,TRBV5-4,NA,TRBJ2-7,CASSFGPGEHEQYF,TGTGCCAGCAGCTTCGGTCCAGGGGAGCACGAGCAGTACTTC
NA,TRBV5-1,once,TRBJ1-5,CASSLGVGPNQPQHF,TGCGCCAGCAGCTTGGGGGTGGGTCCTAATCAGCCCCAGCATTTT
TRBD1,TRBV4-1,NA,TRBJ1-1,CATMGTGARRGTEAFF,TGCGCCACCATGGGGACAGGGGCCAGGAGGGGGACTGAAGCTTTCTTT
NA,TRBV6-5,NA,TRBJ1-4,CASTWGGGEKLFF,TGTGCCAGCACATGGGGGGGCGGTGAAAAACTGTTTTTT
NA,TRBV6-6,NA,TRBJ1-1,CASSYLILGQNTEAFF,TGTGCCAGCAGTTACCTAATCCTAGGACAGAACACTGAAGCTTTCTTT
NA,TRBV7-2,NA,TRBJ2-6,CASSKDRSGWVPGANVLTF,TGTGCCAGCAGTAAAGACCGGTCAGGGTGGGTTCCCGGGGCCAACGTCCTGACTTTC
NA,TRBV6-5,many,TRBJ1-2,CASSPGGKRGYTF,TGTGCCAGCAGTCCTGGGGGTAAACGGGGCTACACCTTC
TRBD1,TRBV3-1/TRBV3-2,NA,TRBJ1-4,CASSRRTGAPYEKLFF,TGTGCCAGCAGCCGACGAACAGGGGCGCCTTATGAAAAACTGTTTTTT
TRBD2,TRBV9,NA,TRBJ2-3,CASTAGGGVADTQYF,TGTGCCAGCACGGCGGGAGGGGGGGTCGCAGATACGCAGTATTTT
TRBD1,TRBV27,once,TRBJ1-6,CATSTARQGYNSPLHF,TGTGCCACCTCGACCGCACGACAGGGCTATAATTCACCCCTCCACTTT
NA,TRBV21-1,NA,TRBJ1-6,CASSLRTASDSPLHF,TGTGCCAGCAGCTTACGGACAGCCTCTGATTCACCCCTCCACTTT
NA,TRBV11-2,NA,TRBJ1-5,CASSWDGDQPQHF,TGTGCCAGCAGCTGGGACGGGGATCAGCCCCAGCATTTT
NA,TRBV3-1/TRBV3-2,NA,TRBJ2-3,CASSLQTYTDTQYF,TGTGCCAGCAGCCTTCAAACCTACACAGATACGCAGTATTTT
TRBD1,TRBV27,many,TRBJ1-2,CASSLTYGTGEGYTF,TGTGCCAGCAGTTTAACCTACGGGACAGGGGAGGGCTACACCTTC
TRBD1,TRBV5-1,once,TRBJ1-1,CASKRGPDTEAFF,TGCGCCAGCAAAAGGGGGCCGGACACTGAAGCTTTCTTT
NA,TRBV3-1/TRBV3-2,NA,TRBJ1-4,CASSLPGSLQDHNEKLFF,TGTGCCAGCAGCCTACCAGGGTCTTTACAGGACCATAATGAAAAACTGTTTTTT